These T cell receptor beta chains were read from a single sample in a study of blood T cell repertoires in COVID-19. Clones were read by immunoSEQ multiplex PCR, and TCRdb kept only the in-frame ones, dropping some. This table holds around 130,000 clones, 65% to 80% found once. Sequencing input: peripheral blood. These receptors all stem from a middle-aged man with acute or convalescent COVID-19. CDR3s include the opening cysteine and the closing phenylalanine or tryptophan. The D gene is left open where the match is weak. The listing skips clone size in some rows; elsewhere it reads once, few, many or a size class.

V,D,size,length,J,CDR3,DNA
TRBV5-4,NA,NA,13,TRBJ1-2,CASSSQVTYGYTF,TGTGCCAGCAGCTCGCAGGTCACCTATGGCTACACCTTC
TRBV24-1,NA,NA,15,TRBJ2-2,CATSDFTGTGGELFF,TGTGCCACCAGTGATTTCACCGGGACTGGCGGGGAGCTGTTTTTT
TRBV29-1,TRBD1,NA,12,TRBJ1-2,CSAGTGGDGYTF,TGCAGCGCCGGGACAGGGGGAGATGGCTACACCTTC
TRBV6-5,NA,NA,13,TRBJ2-5,CASQRTGTETQYF,TGTGCCAGTCAACGAACAGGGACCGAGACCCAGTACTTC
TRBV28,NA,NA,11,TRBJ2-2,CASLNTGELFF,TGTGCCAGCCTTAACACCGGGGAGCTGTTTTTT
TRBV10-3,TRBD2,NA,18,TRBJ2-5,CAISAGGGLAGPQETQYF,TGTGCCATCAGTGCGGGGGGAGGACTAGCGGGGCCCCAAGAGACCCAGTACTTC
TRBV6-5,TRBD1,NA,14,TRBJ1-2,CASSYSGQADGYTF,TGTGCCAGCAGTTACTCCGGACAGGCCGATGGCTACACCTTC
TRBV7-8,TRBD1,once,16,TRBJ1-2,CASTPGLGQGIHGYTF,TGTGCCAGCACCCCTGGACTGGGACAGGGAATCCATGGCTACACCTTC
TRBV6-1,TRBD1,few,15,TRBJ1-1,CASSDRGQMNTEAFF,TGTGCCAGCAGTGACAGGGGGCAGATGAACACTGAAGCTTTCTTT
TRBV24-1,TRBD2,few,17,TRBJ2-1,CATSDPARLAGDNEQFF,TGTGCCACCAGTGATCCCGCACGGCTAGCGGGGGACAATGAGCAGTTCTTC
TRBV3-1/TRBV3-2,TRBD2,once,18,TRBJ2-3,CASSRRTSGGGPTDTQYF,TGTGCCAGCAGCCGGAGGACTAGCGGGGGAGGGCCCACAGATACGCAGTATTTT
TRBV6-4,NA,once,15,TRBJ2-1,CASSETWQAYNEQFF,TGTGCCAGCAGTGAAACGTGGCAAGCCTACAATGAGCAGTTCTTC
TRBV6-5,NA,NA,14,TRBJ1-5,CASISGGLGQPQHF,TGTGCCAGCATATCGGGGGGGTTAGGTCAGCCCCAGCATTTT